This T cell receptor (beta chain) was sequenced for a study of T cells after yellow fever vaccination. Study outcomes and limitations: Booster samples showed a return of most primary-vaccination clones (almost 97% CD4, approximately 85% CD8).

A single record per CDR3 protein comes from TCRdb applying MiXCR to the 5' RACE reads. The sample includes some 160,000 distinct CDR3 sequences, roughly 9% of them seen just once. There are a few counts of this clonotype. Its antigen remains unidentified. V dropped 3 bases and J dropped 9 bases, with 18 bases sitting between them. The CDR3 totals 16 residues. Germline lookup yields CDR1 MGHRA and CDR2 YSYEKL. The source was CD8+ T cells sorted from PBMCs, collected 45 days after the yellow fever booster vaccination. This receptor was taken from a man aged 18-30 years who received the YFV17D yellow fever vaccine. V is TRBV4-1 and J is TRBJ1-6; D possibly corresponds to TRBD1 (6 bases). CDR3 sequence: CASSHDPAGAGSPLHF. As DNA, the CDR3 is TGCGCCAGCAGCCACGACCCGGCGGGGGCGGGTTCACCCCTCCACTTT.